This T cell receptor beta chain was retrieved from a study of blood T cell repertoires in COVID-19. Study-level background: Samples of COVID-19 (acute and convalescent) were obtained from the United States, Italy and Spain. PBMCs, B-cell-depleted T cells, or T cells provided the cDNA or gDNA that made up the material.

Original handling: The assay estimated nucleated cells by amplifying reference gene primers. The assay was immunoSEQ multiplex PCR, and TCRdb's table has in-frame clones only and misses some. V and J calls and clone size are those listed in that table; D and trimming were worked out from the DNA. Of 200,000 to 250,000 clones listed, 80% to 90% were seen once; the top ten hold approximately 14%. V lost 8 bases and J 5 bases, leaving 12 bases between the germline ends. This CDR3 has 13 amino acids. In germline, CDR1 is KGHSY, CDR2 FQNENV. This clone came up a few times. Participants were aged about 18 to 89 years from approximately 23 US areas.

Sequenced: PBMCs or T cells enriched from blood (not recorded which). The chain links TRBV16 to TRBJ1-4, with D perhaps matching TRBD1 (6 bases). This TCR came from a woman aged 50 to 60 with acute COVID-19. Here the CDR3 DNA reads TGTGCCAGCCGGCGGGGGCTAAATGAAAAACTGTTTTTT. Translating gives CASRRGLNEKLFF. The full variable domain, in which reference TRBV16 and TRBJ1-4 provide the parts outside the CDR3, is GEEVAQTPKHLVRGEGQKAKLYCAPIKGHSYVFWYQQVLKNEFKFLISFQNENVFDETGMPKERFSAKCLPNSPCSLEIQATKLEDSAVYFCASRRGLNEKLFFGSGTQLSVL.